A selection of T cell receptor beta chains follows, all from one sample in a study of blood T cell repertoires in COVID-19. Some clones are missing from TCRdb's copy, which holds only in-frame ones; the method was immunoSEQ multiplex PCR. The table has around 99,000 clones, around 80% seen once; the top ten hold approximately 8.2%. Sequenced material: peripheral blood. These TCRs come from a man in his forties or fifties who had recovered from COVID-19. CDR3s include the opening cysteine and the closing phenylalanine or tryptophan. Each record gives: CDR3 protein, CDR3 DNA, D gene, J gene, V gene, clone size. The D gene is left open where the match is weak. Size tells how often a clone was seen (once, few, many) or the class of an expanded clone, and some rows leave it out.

CDR3aa: CASSLGTPGRSGANVLTF
CDR3nt: TGTGCCAGCAGCCTAGGGACACCAGGACGCTCTGGGGCCAACGTCCTGACTTTC
d_gene: NA
j_gene: TRBJ2-6
v_gene: TRBV7-9
abundance: NA

CDR3aa: CASKTGGKSNQPQHF
CDR3nt: TGTGCCAGTAAAACAGGGGGCAAGAGCAATCAGCCCCAGCATTTT
d_gene: TRBD1
j_gene: TRBJ1-5
v_gene: TRBV19
abundance: NA

CDR3aa: CASSEAQMRVQYF
CDR3nt: TGTGCCAGCAGTGAAGCACAAATGAGGGTGCAGTATTTT
d_gene: NA
j_gene: TRBJ2-3
v_gene: TRBV6-1
abundance: few

CDR3aa: CASSTEAKGYGYGYTF
CDR3nt: TGTGCCAGCAGCACCGAGGCGAAGGGGTACGGCTATGGCTACACCTTC
d_gene: NA
j_gene: TRBJ1-2
v_gene: TRBV9
abundance: NA

CDR3aa: CASTPGLPNTGELFF
CDR3nt: TGCGCCAGCACGCCGGGACTCCCTAACACCGGGGAGCTGTTTTTT
d_gene: NA
j_gene: TRBJ2-2
v_gene: TRBV5-1
abundance: NA

CDR3aa: CASSLGGLEDTQYF
CDR3nt: TGTGCCAGCAGCTTGGGGGGACTAGAGGATACGCAGTATTTT
d_gene: TRBD2
j_gene: TRBJ2-3
v_gene: TRBV5-4
abundance: NA

CDR3aa: CAISESTRGTEAFF
CDR3nt: TGTGCCATCAGTGAGTCGACAAGGGGTACTGAAGCTTTCTTT
d_gene: NA
j_gene: TRBJ1-1
v_gene: TRBV10-3
abundance: NA

CDR3aa: CASRSGSTDTQYF
CDR3nt: TGCGCCAGCAGGTCGGGTAGCACAGATACGCAGTATTTT
d_gene: NA
j_gene: TRBJ2-3
v_gene: TRBV5-1
abundance: NA

CDR3aa: CASSEDRGINEKLFF
CDR3nt: TGTGCCAGCAGTGAGGACAGGGGGATCAATGAAAAACTGTTTTTT
d_gene: TRBD1
j_gene: TRBJ1-4
v_gene: TRBV6-1
abundance: NA

CDR3aa: CASSQLPSTDTQYF
CDR3nt: TGTGCCAGCAGCCAACTCCCCAGTACAGATACGCAGTATTTT
d_gene: NA
j_gene: TRBJ2-3
v_gene: TRBV3-1/TRBV3-2
abundance: NA

CDR3aa: CASSQPQQRTEAFF
CDR3nt: TGCGCCAGCAGCCAGCCTCAACAGCGGACTGAAGCTTTCTTT
d_gene: NA
j_gene: TRBJ1-1
v_gene: TRBV4-1
abundance: NA

CDR3aa: CASSRDRTNEKLFF
CDR3nt: TGCGCCAGCAGCCGGGACAGGACAAATGAAAAACTGTTTTTT
d_gene: TRBD1
j_gene: TRBJ1-4
v_gene: TRBV5-1
abundance: NA

CDR3aa: CASDIRGGTDTQYF
CDR3nt: TGTGCCAGCGACATCAGGGGCGGCACAGATACGCAGTATTTT
d_gene: NA
j_gene: TRBJ2-3
v_gene: TRBV7-9
abundance: NA

CDR3aa: CASSELAGQETQYF
CDR3nt: TGCGCCAGCAGTGAGTTGGCAGGGCAAGAGACCCAGTACTTC
d_gene: NA
j_gene: TRBJ2-5
v_gene: TRBV10-2
abundance: NA

CDR3aa: CASSDLLAVNEQFF
CDR3nt: TGTGCCAGCAGCGACTTACTAGCGGTGAATGAGCAGTTCTTC
d_gene: TRBD2
j_gene: TRBJ2-1
v_gene: TRBV11-1
abundance: few

CDR3aa: CASSQSGGLAKNIQYF
CDR3nt: TGCGCCAGCAGTCAATCGGGAGGGCTAGCCAAAAACATTCAGTACTTC
d_gene: TRBD2
j_gene: TRBJ2-4
v_gene: TRBV23-1
abundance: NA

CDR3aa: CATSRQGQGETQYF
CDR3nt: TGTGCCACCAGCAGACAGGGACAGGGAGAGACCCAGTACTTC
d_gene: TRBD1
j_gene: TRBJ2-5
v_gene: TRBV15
abundance: NA

CDR3aa: CASSLSGGFTEAFF
CDR3nt: TGTGCCAGCAGTTTATCGGGGGGGTTCACTGAAGCTTTCTTT
d_gene: NA
j_gene: TRBJ1-1
v_gene: TRBV27
abundance: NA

CDR3aa: CATGALAGAYEQYF
CDR3nt: TGTGCCACCGGGGCACTAGCGGGAGCCTACGAGCAGTACTTC
d_gene: TRBD2
j_gene: TRBJ2-7
v_gene: TRBV10-3
abundance: NA

CDR3aa: CASSRDRGYGELFF
CDR3nt: TGTGCCAGCAGCAGGGACAGGGGATACGGGGAGCTGTTTTTT
d_gene: TRBD1
j_gene: TRBJ2-2
v_gene: TRBV2
abundance: NA

CDR3aa: CATHGGQGVNEQYF
CDR3nt: TGTGCCACTCATGGGGGACAGGGGGTCAACGAGCAGTACTTC
d_gene: TRBD1
j_gene: TRBJ2-7
v_gene: TRBV10-3
abundance: NA

CDR3aa: CASSDPDSTGYGYTF
CDR3nt: TGTGCCAGCAGTGATCCAGATTCGACAGGGTATGGCTACACCTTC
d_gene: TRBD1
j_gene: TRBJ1-2
v_gene: TRBV6-2/TRBV6-3
abundance: NA

CDR3aa: CASSYHPGGMNTEAFF
CDR3nt: TGTGCCAGCAGTTACCACCCCGGGGGGATGAACACTGAAGCTTTCTTT
d_gene: NA
j_gene: TRBJ1-1
v_gene: TRBV11-1
abundance: NA

CDR3aa: CASRTGSYNEQFF
CDR3nt: TGTGCCAGTAGGACAGGGAGCTACAATGAGCAGTTCTTC
d_gene: TRBD1
j_gene: TRBJ2-1
v_gene: TRBV19
abundance: NA

CDR3aa: CASSFSPYYEQYF
CDR3nt: TGTGCCAGCAGTTTCTCCCCTTACTACGAGCAGTACTTC
d_gene: NA
j_gene: TRBJ2-7
v_gene: TRBV27
abundance: NA